This T cell receptor (beta chain) was profiled in a study of blood T cells in healthy people across ages. General study points: Long-lived donors exceeded aged donors in naive CD4+ cells and diversity. Researchers said unsorted PBMCs prevented a conclusive naive versus antigen-experienced comparison.

Primed by a sample-barcoded 5' primer and a J-beta primer mix, a second PCR proceeded for about 6 to 12 cycles. Every cDNA molecule carried a tag from a template-switch adaptor bearing 12 random nucleotides. Using its own MiXCR run on the 5' RACE reads, TCRdb lists one record per CDR3 protein. The sample lists under 800,000 distinct CDR3 sequences, 20% to 25% occurring once. In the case of this clonotype: Its antigen is as yet unknown.

Total RNA extraction produced at least 5.5 micrograms (per sample) for the study. The germline gives CDR1 SEHNR, CDR2 FQNEAQ (reference sequence). The ends were cut back, 5 bases at V and 7 bases at J, with 11 bases in the middle. CDR3 size: 13 residues. This sequence originates from a man in his sixties or seventies in good health. This sequence joins TRBV7-9 and TRBJ1-4, with D possibly matching TRBD1 (6 bases). The sample was blood. CDR3 bases: TGTGCCAGCAGCGCCAGGGGAGGTGAAAAACTGTTTTTT. Its protein is CASSARGGEKLFF.